The following is a T cell receptor beta chain sequence with its context. Per the original data handling: Amplifying reference gene primers gave estimates of nucleated cell counts. Profiled with immunoSEQ multiplex PCR; TCRdb holds only in-frame clones, not every one. The D gene and trimming were derived from the DNA, and the V and J assignments and clone size from that table. The sample contains 250,000 to 300,000 clones, around nine tenths of which appear only once. Donors were grouped by their self-reported clinical history. Losses at the gene ends were 2 bases for V and 4 bases for J; bases not matched to a gene: 5. The CDR3 covers 16 residues. Germline assignment: CDR1 ENHRY and CDR2 SYGVKD. The entry originates in a study of blood T cell repertoires in COVID-19. Study-level information: Italy, Spain and the United States were the sources of the convalescent and acute COVID-19 samples. From T cells, B-cell-depleted T cells, or PBMCs came the material, which was cDNA or gDNA.

V is TRBV10-3 and J is TRBJ2-1, with 10 nucleotides matching TRBD2. The sequenced sample was PBMCs or T cells enriched from blood (not recorded which). The clonotype originates from a man aged 35 to 55 who had recovered from COVID-19. The CDR3 nucleotides read TGTGCCATCAGTGAGGCCGGACTAGCGGTGTACAATGAGCAGTTCTTC. Translated: CAISEAGLAVYNEQFF.